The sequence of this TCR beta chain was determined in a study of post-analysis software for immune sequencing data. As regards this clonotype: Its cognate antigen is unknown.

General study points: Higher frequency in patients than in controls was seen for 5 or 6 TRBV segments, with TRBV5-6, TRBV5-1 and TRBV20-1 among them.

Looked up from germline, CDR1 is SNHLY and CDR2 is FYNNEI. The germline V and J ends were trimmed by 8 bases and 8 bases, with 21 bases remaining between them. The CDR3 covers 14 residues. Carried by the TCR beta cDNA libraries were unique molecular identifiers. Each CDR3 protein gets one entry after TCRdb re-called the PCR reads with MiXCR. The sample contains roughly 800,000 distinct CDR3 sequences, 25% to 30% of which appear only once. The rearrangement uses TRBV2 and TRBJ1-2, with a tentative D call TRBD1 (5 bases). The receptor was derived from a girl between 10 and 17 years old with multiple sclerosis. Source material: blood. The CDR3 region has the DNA TGTGCCAGCCTTTGGGAGGGAGGGGTGCGAGGCTACACCTTC. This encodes CASLWEGGVRGYTF. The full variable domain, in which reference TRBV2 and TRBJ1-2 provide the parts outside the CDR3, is EPEVTQTPSHQVTQMGQEVILRCVPISNHLYFYWYRQILGQKVEFLVSFYNNEISEKSEIFDDQFSVERPDGSNFTLKIRSTKLEDSAMYFCASLWEGGVRGYTFGSGTRLTVV.